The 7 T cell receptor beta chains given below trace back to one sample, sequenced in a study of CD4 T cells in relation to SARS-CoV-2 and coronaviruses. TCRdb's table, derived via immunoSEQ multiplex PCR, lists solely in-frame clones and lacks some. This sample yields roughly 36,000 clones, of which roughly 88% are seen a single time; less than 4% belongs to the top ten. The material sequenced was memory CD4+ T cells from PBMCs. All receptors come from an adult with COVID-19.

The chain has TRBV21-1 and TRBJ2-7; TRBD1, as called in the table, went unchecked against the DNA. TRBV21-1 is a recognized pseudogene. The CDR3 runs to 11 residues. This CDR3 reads CASSKQGEQYF. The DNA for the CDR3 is TGTGCCAGCAGCAAACAGGGCGAGCAGTACTTC.

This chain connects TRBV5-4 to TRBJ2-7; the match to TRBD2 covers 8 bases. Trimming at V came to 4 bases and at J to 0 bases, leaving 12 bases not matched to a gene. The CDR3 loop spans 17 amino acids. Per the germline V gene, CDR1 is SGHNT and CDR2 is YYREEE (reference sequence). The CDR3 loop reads CASSNRPGTRTSYEQYF. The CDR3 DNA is TGTGCCAGCAGCAACCGTCCCGGGACTAGAACCTCCTACGAGCAGTACTTC. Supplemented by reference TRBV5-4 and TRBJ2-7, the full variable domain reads ETGVTQSPTHLIKTRGQQVTLRCSSQSGHNTVSWYQQALGQGPQFIFQYYREEENGRGNFPPRFSGLQFPNYSSELNVNALELDDSALYLCASSNRPGTRTSYEQYFGPGTRLTVT.

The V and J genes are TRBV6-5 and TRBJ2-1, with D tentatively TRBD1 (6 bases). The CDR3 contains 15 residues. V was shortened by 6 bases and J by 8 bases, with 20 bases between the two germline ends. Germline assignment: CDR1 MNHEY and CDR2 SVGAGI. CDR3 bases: TGTGCCAGCAGCCATATGAACGGACAGCCGGATGAGCAGTTCTTC. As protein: CASSHMNGQPDEQFF.

The CDR3 region has the DNA TGCAGCGTTGGTGATAGAAGAAGCGGGAGACGTTCCCCTAGCACAGATACGCAGTATTTT. Translated: CSVGDRRSGRRSPSTDTQYF. The gene calls are TRBV29-1 and TRBJ2-3; 8 nucleotides agree with TRBD2. CDR3 length: 20 residues. Germline loops: CDR1 SQVTM, CDR2 ANQGSEA. V was pared by 4 bases and J by 0 bases, with 21 bases of the junction left unmatched.

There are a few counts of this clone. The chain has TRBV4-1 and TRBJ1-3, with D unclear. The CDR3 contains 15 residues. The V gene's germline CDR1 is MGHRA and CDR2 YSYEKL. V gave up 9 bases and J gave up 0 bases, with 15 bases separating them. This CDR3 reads CASTLRFGSGNTIYF. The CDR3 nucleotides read TGCGCCAGTACCCTCAGGTTCGGCTCTGGAAACACCATATATTTT.

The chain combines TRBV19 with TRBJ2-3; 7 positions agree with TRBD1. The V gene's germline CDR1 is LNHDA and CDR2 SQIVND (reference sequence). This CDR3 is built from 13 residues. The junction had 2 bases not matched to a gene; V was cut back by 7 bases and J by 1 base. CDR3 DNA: TGTGCCAGTAATGACAGGGGCACAGATACGCAGTATTTT. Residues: CASNDRGTDTQYF.

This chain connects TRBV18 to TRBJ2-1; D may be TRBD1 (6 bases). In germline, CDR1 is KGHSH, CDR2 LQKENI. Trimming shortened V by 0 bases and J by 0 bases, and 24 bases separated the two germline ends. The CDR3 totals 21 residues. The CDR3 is CASSPPYSGRGRGSSYNEQFF. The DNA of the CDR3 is TGTGCCAGCTCACCACCGTACTCCGGCAGGGGACGCGGGTCCTCCTACAATGAGCAGTTCTTC.